This is a list of T cell receptor beta chains from one sample in a study of T cell responses to AZD1222 COVID-19 vaccine. The repertoire was sequenced with immunoSEQ multiplex PCR; TCRdb's copy has only in-frame clones and lacks some. The sample yields some 130,000 clones, around 90% seen once. The starting material was peripheral blood, obtained on day 0 of AZD1222 vaccination. The receptors shown here come from an adult in good health. The CDR3 runs from the conserved cysteine through the conserved F or W. A D gene is named only where the DNA matches it firmly. A row's size may be missing; if present it is once, few, many or a size class.

j_call: TRBJ1-2
d_call: NA
v_call: TRBV4-3
clone_size: few
cdr3_aa: CASSQERGGHYGYTF
cdr3_nt: TGCGCCAGCAGCCAAGAAAGGGGGGGGCACTATGGCTACACCTTC

j_call: TRBJ1-1
d_call: NA
v_call: TRBV5-1
clone_size: NA
cdr3_aa: CASSLSAANTEAFF
cdr3_nt: TGCGCCAGCAGCTTGTCTGCAGCGAACACTGAAGCTTTCTTT

j_call: TRBJ1-3
d_call: NA
v_call: TRBV7-9
clone_size: once
cdr3_aa: CASSLEGLDSGNTIYF
cdr3_nt: TGTGCCAGCAGCTTAGAAGGGTTGGACTCTGGAAACACCATATATTTT

j_call: TRBJ2-1
d_call: TRBD2
v_call: TRBV6-4
clone_size: few
cdr3_aa: CASRQTSGGPNEQFF
cdr3_nt: TGTGCCAGCAGACAGACTAGCGGGGGTCCCAATGAGCAGTTCTTC

j_call: TRBJ1-6
d_call: NA
v_call: TRBV19
clone_size: once
cdr3_aa: CASAQGSSYNSPLHF
cdr3_nt: TGTGCCAGTGCGCAAGGAAGCTCCTATAATTCACCCCTCCACTTT

j_call: TRBJ1-2
d_call: NA
v_call: TRBV11-2
clone_size: once
cdr3_aa: CASSFKLNYGYTF
cdr3_nt: TGTGCCAGCAGCTTTAAACTTAACTATGGCTACACCTTC

j_call: TRBJ1-5
d_call: NA
v_call: TRBV6-1
clone_size: NA
cdr3_aa: CASSEFQASDRPQHF
cdr3_nt: TGTGCCAGCAGTGAATTCCAGGCAAGTGACCGGCCCCAGCATTTT

j_call: TRBJ1-1
d_call: NA
v_call: TRBV15
clone_size: NA
cdr3_aa: CATSRVRGLNTEAFF
cdr3_nt: TGTGCCACCAGCAGAGTCCGGGGGCTGAACACTGAAGCTTTCTTT

j_call: TRBJ1-1
d_call: NA
v_call: TRBV5-6
clone_size: NA
cdr3_aa: CASSLAGGWQGRNTEAFF
cdr3_nt: TGTGCCAGCAGCTTGGCCGGGGGATGGCAGGGGCGGAACACTGAAGCTTTCTTT

j_call: TRBJ1-1
d_call: TRBD1
v_call: TRBV14
clone_size: NA
cdr3_aa: CASSPGTAKAFF
cdr3_nt: TGTGCCAGCAGCCCCGGGACAGCGAAAGCTTTCTTT

j_call: TRBJ1-1
d_call: NA
v_call: TRBV5-1
clone_size: NA
cdr3_aa: CASSLAEKNTEAFF
cdr3_nt: TGCGCCAGCAGCTTGGCCGAGAAGAACACTGAAGCTTTCTTT

j_call: TRBJ2-1
d_call: TRBD2
v_call: TRBV4-1
clone_size: NA
cdr3_aa: CASSQDGTSGTYNEQFF
cdr3_nt: TGCGCCAGCAGCCAAGATGGGACTAGCGGTACCTACAATGAGCAGTTCTTC

j_call: TRBJ1-1
d_call: NA
v_call: TRBV24-1
clone_size: NA
cdr3_aa: CATSDSRQTEAFF
cdr3_nt: TGTGCCACCAGTGATTCTCGACAGACTGAAGCTTTCTTT

j_call: TRBJ1-1
d_call: NA
v_call: TRBV30
clone_size: NA
cdr3_aa: CAWSEGRSTEAFF
cdr3_nt: TGTGCCTGGAGTGAGGGCAGGAGCACTGAAGCTTTCTTT

j_call: TRBJ1-1
d_call: NA
v_call: TRBV7-8
clone_size: NA
cdr3_aa: CASSLALRHGVNTEAFF
cdr3_nt: TGTGCCAGCAGCTTAGCGCTCAGGCACGGTGTGAACACTGAAGCTTTCTTT

j_call: TRBJ2-2
d_call: TRBD2
v_call: TRBV9
clone_size: once
cdr3_aa: CASSGGLEASGELFF
cdr3_nt: TGTGCCAGCAGCGGAGGACTAGAAGCTTCCGGGGAGCTGTTTTTT

j_call: TRBJ1-6
d_call: NA
v_call: TRBV9
clone_size: once
cdr3_aa: CASRDDGTVNYNSPLHF
cdr3_nt: TGTGCCAGCAGGGACGACGGGACCGTAAACTATAATTCACCCCTCCACTTT

j_call: TRBJ1-1
d_call: NA
v_call: TRBV10-3
clone_size: NA
cdr3_aa: CAISDRASGNTEAFF
cdr3_nt: TGTGCCATCAGTGACAGGGCTTCAGGGAACACTGAAGCTTTCTTT

j_call: TRBJ2-3
d_call: NA
v_call: TRBV5-1
clone_size: NA
cdr3_aa: CASSKGDTQYF
cdr3_nt: TGCGCCAGCAGCAAGGGAGATACGCAGTATTTT

j_call: TRBJ1-5
d_call: TRBD1
v_call: TRBV19
clone_size: NA
cdr3_aa: CASSSLGTVGNQPQHF
cdr3_nt: TGTGCCAGTAGTAGCCTCGGGACAGTTGGCAATCAGCCCCAGCATTTT

j_call: TRBJ1-1
d_call: TRBD1
v_call: TRBV15
clone_size: once
cdr3_aa: CATSRRRDRSVEDTEAFF
cdr3_nt: TGTGCCACCAGCAGAAGGCGGGACAGAAGCGTAGAGGACACTGAAGCTTTCTTT

j_call: TRBJ2-7
d_call: TRBD1
v_call: TRBV5-1
clone_size: NA
cdr3_aa: CASSFSGTGGLGYEQYF
cdr3_nt: TGCGCCAGCAGCTTCTCCGGGACAGGGGGCTTAGGGTACGAGCAGTACTTC

j_call: TRBJ2-7
d_call: NA
v_call: TRBV2
clone_size: NA
cdr3_aa: CASTGDEQYF
cdr3_nt: TGTGCCAGCACCGGAGACGAGCAGTACTTC

j_call: TRBJ2-7
d_call: TRBD2
v_call: TRBV27
clone_size: NA
cdr3_aa: CASSPLAGTTYEQYF
cdr3_nt: TGTGCCAGCAGTCCACTAGCGGGAACTACCTACGAGCAGTACTTC

j_call: TRBJ1-1
d_call: NA
v_call: TRBV19
clone_size: NA
cdr3_aa: CASSILTGRRNTEAFF
cdr3_nt: TGTGCCAGTAGTATATTGACAGGTAGAAGGAACACTGAAGCTTTCTTT

j_call: TRBJ1-2
d_call: TRBD1
v_call: TRBV7-8
clone_size: NA
cdr3_aa: CASRSPGTEGGYTF
cdr3_nt: TGTGCCAGCAGATCCCCCGGGACAGAAGGTGGCTACACCTTC

j_call: TRBJ1-4
d_call: NA
v_call: TRBV28
clone_size: NA
cdr3_aa: CASSSTGWGKTNEKLFF
cdr3_nt: TGTGCCAGCAGTTCAACAGGTTGGGGAAAAACTAATGAAAAACTGTTTTTT

j_call: TRBJ2-7
d_call: NA
v_call: TRBV5-1
clone_size: NA
cdr3_aa: CASSLAARDREQYF
cdr3_nt: TGCGCCAGCAGCTTGGCAGCCCGGGACCGCGAGCAGTACTTC

j_call: TRBJ2-2
d_call: NA
v_call: TRBV9
clone_size: NA
cdr3_aa: CASSVEQFVTGELFF
cdr3_nt: TGTGCCAGCAGCGTCGAACAGTTCGTTACCGGGGAGCTGTTTTTT

j_call: TRBJ2-6
d_call: NA
v_call: TRBV6-6
clone_size: NA
cdr3_aa: CASSRQEFRSGANVLTF
cdr3_nt: TGTGCCAGCAGCCGACAGGAGTTCCGCTCTGGGGCCAACGTCCTGACTTTC

j_call: TRBJ2-5
d_call: NA
v_call: TRBV5-4
clone_size: NA
cdr3_aa: CASSLAGRGWRLGETQYF
cdr3_nt: TGTGCCAGCAGCTTGGCAGGGCGGGGTTGGCGTCTTGGGGAGACCCAGTACTTC

j_call: TRBJ1-6
d_call: NA
v_call: TRBV5-1
clone_size: NA
cdr3_aa: CASSLSFAQNNSPLHF
cdr3_nt: TGCGCCAGCAGCTTGTCGTTTGCGCAGAATAATTCACCCCTCCACTTT

j_call: TRBJ1-2
d_call: NA
v_call: TRBV18
clone_size: NA
cdr3_aa: CASSPQTANYGYTF
cdr3_nt: TGTGCCAGCTCGCCTCAAACAGCTAACTATGGCTACACCTTC

j_call: TRBJ1-1
d_call: TRBD1
v_call: TRBV10-1
clone_size: NA
cdr3_aa: CASSGTGERWNEAFF
cdr3_nt: TGCGCCAGCAGTGGGACAGGGGAACGGTGGAATGAAGCTTTCTTT

j_call: TRBJ2-3
d_call: TRBD2
v_call: TRBV29-1
clone_size: NA
cdr3_aa: CSVDGLAGGPKSADTQYF
cdr3_nt: TGCAGCGTTGACGGACTAGCGGGAGGGCCTAAATCCGCAGATACGCAGTATTTT

j_call: TRBJ1-1
d_call: TRBD1
v_call: TRBV15
clone_size: NA
cdr3_aa: CATSRDNLPGGRLNTEAFF
cdr3_nt: TGTGCCACCAGCAGAGATAATCTACCAGGGGGCAGGTTGAACACTGAAGCTTTCTTT

j_call: TRBJ1-5
d_call: NA
v_call: TRBV19
clone_size: NA
cdr3_aa: CASSLWGSYQPQHF
cdr3_nt: TGTGCCAGTAGCCTTTGGGGCTCTTATCAGCCCCAGCATTTT

j_call: TRBJ2-1
d_call: TRBD2
v_call: TRBV29-1
clone_size: NA
cdr3_aa: CSTRPGGSFGQFF
cdr3_nt: TGCAGCACACGACCCGGCGGGAGTTTTGGGCAGTTCTTC

j_call: TRBJ1-4
d_call: TRBD1
v_call: TRBV7-8
clone_size: NA
cdr3_aa: CASSLQGAGEKLFF
cdr3_nt: TGTGCCAGCAGCCTGCAGGGGGCGGGGGAAAAACTGTTTTTT

j_call: TRBJ1-2
d_call: NA
v_call: TRBV6-2/TRBV6-3
clone_size: NA
cdr3_aa: CASSSGSRGYTF
cdr3_nt: TGTGCCAGCAGTTCGGGATCTCGAGGCTACACCTTC

j_call: TRBJ1-5
d_call: NA
v_call: TRBV5-5
clone_size: NA
cdr3_aa: CASSLGVYSNQPQHF
cdr3_nt: TGTGCCAGCAGCTTGGGAGTTTATAGCAATCAGCCCCAGCATTTT

j_call: TRBJ1-2
d_call: NA
v_call: TRBV7-2
clone_size: NA
cdr3_aa: CASTNDGDGYTF
cdr3_nt: TGTGCCAGCACCAACGATGGGGATGGCTACACCTTC

j_call: TRBJ2-5
d_call: NA
v_call: TRBV6-5
clone_size: NA
cdr3_aa: CASSYRGLEKETQYF
cdr3_nt: TGTGCCAGCAGTTACCGTGGACTGGAAAAAGAGACCCAGTACTTC